This TCR beta chain was recovered during a study of cytomegalovirus exposure and HLA in healthy donors. It was with 60 Vbeta and 13 Jbeta primers that the PCR ran. This table comes from immunoSEQ multiplex PCR, and its TCRdb copy is limited to in-frame clones, with some not included. This sample yields about 140,000 clones, of which 60% to 80% are seen a single time; about 1.7% belongs to the top ten. A remark on this clone: The antigen is unknown.

Overall study findings and caveats: An ancestry cluster, one associated with Asian ancestry, reportedly showed fewer N-insertions than the approximately 700-donor mean in a later analysis.

The CDR3 has 12 residues. The V end lost 1 base, the J end lost 8 bases, and 9 bases lay between the germline ends. The germline V gene encodes CDR1 GTSNPN and CDR2 SVGIG (reference sequence). The sequence derives from a female donor in good health and CMV-seronegative. Source material: PBMCs. The rearrangement joins TRBV30 to TRBJ1-5; D uncertain. The CDR3 loop is CAWSARGKPQHF. CDR3 nucleotide sequence: TGTGCCTGGAGTGCTCGGGGAAAGCCCCAGCATTTT.